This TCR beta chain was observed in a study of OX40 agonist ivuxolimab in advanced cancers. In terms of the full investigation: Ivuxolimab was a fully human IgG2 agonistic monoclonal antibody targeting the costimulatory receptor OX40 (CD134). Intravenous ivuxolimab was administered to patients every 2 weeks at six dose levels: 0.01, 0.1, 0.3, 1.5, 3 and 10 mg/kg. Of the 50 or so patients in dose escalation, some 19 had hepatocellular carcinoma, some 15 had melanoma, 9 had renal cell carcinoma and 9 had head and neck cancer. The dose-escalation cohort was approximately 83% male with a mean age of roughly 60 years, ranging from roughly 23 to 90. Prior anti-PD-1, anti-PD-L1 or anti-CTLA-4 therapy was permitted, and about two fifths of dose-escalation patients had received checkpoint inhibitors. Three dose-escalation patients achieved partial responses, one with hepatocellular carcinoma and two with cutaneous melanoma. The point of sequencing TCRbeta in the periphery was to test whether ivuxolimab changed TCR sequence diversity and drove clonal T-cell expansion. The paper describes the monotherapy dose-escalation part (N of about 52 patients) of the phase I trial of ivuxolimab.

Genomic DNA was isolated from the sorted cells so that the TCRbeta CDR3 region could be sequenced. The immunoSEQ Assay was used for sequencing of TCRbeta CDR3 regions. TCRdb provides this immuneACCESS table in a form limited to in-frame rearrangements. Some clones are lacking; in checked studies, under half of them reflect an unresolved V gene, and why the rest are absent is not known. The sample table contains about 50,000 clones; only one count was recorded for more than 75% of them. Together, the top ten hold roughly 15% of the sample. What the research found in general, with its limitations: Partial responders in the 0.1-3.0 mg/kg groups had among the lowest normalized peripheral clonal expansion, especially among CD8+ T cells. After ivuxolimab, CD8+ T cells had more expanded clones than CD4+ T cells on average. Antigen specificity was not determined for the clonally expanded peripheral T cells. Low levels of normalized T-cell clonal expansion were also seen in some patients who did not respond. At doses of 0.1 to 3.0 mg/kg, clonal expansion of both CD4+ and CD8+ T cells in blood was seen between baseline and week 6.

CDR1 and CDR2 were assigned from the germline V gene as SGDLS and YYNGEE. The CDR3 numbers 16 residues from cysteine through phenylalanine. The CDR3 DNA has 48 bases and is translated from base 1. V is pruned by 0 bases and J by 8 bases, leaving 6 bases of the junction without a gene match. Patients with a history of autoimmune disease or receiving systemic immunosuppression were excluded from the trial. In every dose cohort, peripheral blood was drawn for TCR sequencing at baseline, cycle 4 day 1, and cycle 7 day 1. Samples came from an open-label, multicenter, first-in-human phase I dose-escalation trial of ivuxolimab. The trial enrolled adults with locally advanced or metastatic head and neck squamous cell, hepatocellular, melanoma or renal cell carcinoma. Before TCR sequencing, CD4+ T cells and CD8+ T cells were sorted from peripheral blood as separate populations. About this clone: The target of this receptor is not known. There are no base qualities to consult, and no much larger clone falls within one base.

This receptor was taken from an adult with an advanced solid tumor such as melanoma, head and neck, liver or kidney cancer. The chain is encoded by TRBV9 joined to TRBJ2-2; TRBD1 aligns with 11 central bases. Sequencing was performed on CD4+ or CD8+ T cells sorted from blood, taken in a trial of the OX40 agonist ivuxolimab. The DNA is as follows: TGTGCCAGCAGCGTAGCTAGGACAGGGGGCTCGGGGGAGCTGTTTTTT. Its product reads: CASSVARTGGSGELFF.